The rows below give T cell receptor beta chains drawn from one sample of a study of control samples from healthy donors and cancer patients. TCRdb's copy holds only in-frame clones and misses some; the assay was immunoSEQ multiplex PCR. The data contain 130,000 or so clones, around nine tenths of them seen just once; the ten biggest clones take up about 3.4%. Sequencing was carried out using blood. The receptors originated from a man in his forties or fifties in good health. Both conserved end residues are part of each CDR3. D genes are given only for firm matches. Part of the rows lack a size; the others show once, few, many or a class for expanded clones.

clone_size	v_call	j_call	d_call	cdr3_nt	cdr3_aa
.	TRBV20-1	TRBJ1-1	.	TGCAGTGCTAGAGTTGGGAGTGAAGCTTTCTTT	CSARVGSEAFF
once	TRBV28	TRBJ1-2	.	TGTGCCAGCGGGGACAAAAACTATGGCTACACCTTC	CASGDKNYGYTF
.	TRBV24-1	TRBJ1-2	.	TGTGCCACCAGTGATTCGGGGTTCAGTTATGGCTACACCTTC	CATSDSGFSYGYTF
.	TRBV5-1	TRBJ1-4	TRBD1	TGCGCCAGCAGCTCACGGGACAGGAATCTTGCAACTAATGAAAAACTGTTTTTT	CASSSRDRNLATNEKLFF
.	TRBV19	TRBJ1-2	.	TGTGCCAGTAGTATAAACAGTCAATATGGCTACACCTTC	CASSINSQYGYTF
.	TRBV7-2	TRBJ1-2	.	TGTGCCAGCAGCCTACAGGGAAGCTATGGCTACACCTTC	CASSLQGSYGYTF
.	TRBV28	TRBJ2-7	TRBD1	TGTGCCAGCAGTTCAGGGGGCCCCATTAGGGAGCAGTACTTC	CASSSGGPIREQYF
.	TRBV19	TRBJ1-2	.	TGTGCCAGTAGCGGCAGTTTCATCTTAGGGTTTCGGGGCTACACCTTC	CASSGSFILGFRGYTF
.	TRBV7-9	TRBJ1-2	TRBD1	TGTGCCAGCAGCTTTGGGGGACAGGACTATGGCTACACCTTC	CASSFGGQDYGYTF
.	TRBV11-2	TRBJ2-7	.	TGTGCCAGCAGCTTAGAATTTGGGGGGGCCCACGAGCAGTACTTC	CASSLEFGGAHEQYF
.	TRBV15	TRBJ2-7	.	TGTGCCACCAGCAGATCGGGACCCGGCTCCTACGAGCAGTACTTC	CATSRSGPGSYEQYF
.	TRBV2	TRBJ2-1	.	TGTGCCAGCGCTACCGGACAACCTCCTAATGAGCAGTTCTTC	CASATGQPPNEQFF
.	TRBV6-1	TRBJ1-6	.	TGTGCCAGCAGTGACGCTCGGAGCTCCTATAATTCACCCCTCCACTTT	CASSDARSSYNSPLHF
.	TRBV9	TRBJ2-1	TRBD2	TGTGCCAGCAGCTTAGGACTAGCGGACACAGGCGAGCAGTTCTTC	CASSLGLADTGEQFF
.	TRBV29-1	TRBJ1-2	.	TGCAGCGTTGAAGCCCTGGGGGCGGGCTATGGCTACACCTTC	CSVEALGAGYGYTF
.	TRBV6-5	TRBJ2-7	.	TGTGCCAGCGTTACAGGGCCAGGAGGTCCCTACGAGCAGTACTTC	CASVTGPGGPYEQYF
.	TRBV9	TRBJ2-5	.	TGTGCCAGCAGCGTAGCCCCTGGAGAGACCCAGTACTTC	CASSVAPGETQYF
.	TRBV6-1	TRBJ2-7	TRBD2	TGTGCCAGCAGTGGGGGCAACGGGGGGGCGGACTACGAGCAGTACTTC	CASSGGNGGADYEQYF
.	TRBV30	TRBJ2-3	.	TGTGCCTGGAGTAGGGGGTGGGGCACAGATACGCAGTATTTT	CAWSRGWGTDTQYF
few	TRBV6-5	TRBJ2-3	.	TGTGCCAGCAGAAAGACACGAAGCACAGATACGCAGTATTTT	CASRKTRSTDTQYF
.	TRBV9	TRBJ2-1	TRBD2	TGTGCCAGCGGAACTAGCGTCTTTTACAATGAGCAGTTCTTC	CASGTSVFYNEQFF
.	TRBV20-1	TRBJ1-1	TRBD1	TGCAGTGCTAGTGGTTCAGGGGGCGCCCCTGAAGCTTTCTTT	CSASGSGGAPEAFF
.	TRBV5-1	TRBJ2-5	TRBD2	TGCGCCAGCAGCCCTGGACTAGCGGGGGTCCAAGAGACCCAGTACTTC	CASSPGLAGVQETQYF
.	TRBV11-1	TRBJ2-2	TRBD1	TGTGCCAGCAGCTTGACAGGGGGCGTTGACACCGGGGAGCTGTTTTTT	CASSLTGGVDTGELFF
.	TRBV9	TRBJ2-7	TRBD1	TGTGCCAGCAGCGCCGGGACAGGGGGGAACTACGAGCAGTACTTC	CASSAGTGGNYEQYF
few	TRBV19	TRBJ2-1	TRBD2	TGTGCCAGTAGTCTTGCTAGCGGGGGGGCATCCGAGCAGTTCTTC	CASSLASGGASEQFF
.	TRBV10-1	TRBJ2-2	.	TGCGCCAGCAGTGAGTCGAGCGCGAACACCGGGGAGCTGTTTTTT	CASSESSANTGELFF
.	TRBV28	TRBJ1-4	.	TGTGCCAGCAGTTCACCGGGAAGTCAGGATCGTGAAAAACTGTTTTTT	CASSSPGSQDREKLFF
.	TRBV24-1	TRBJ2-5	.	TGTGCCACCAGTGTCGGACGTCAGCAAGAGACCCAGTACTTC	CATSVGRQQETQYF
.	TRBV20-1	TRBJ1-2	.	TGCAGTGCTAGTGTGGGAAGGGCCTGGGGCTACACCTTC	CSASVGRAWGYTF
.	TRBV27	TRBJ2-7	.	TGTGCCAGCAGTCGGGCGCTTGGCTACGAGCAGTACTTC	CASSRALGYEQYF
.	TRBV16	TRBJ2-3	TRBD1	TGTGCCAGCAGCCGCATGGGGTTAAGGGGACAGGGGGTGTCAGATACGCAGTATTTT	CASSRMGLRGQGVSDTQYF
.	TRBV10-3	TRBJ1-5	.	TGTGCCATCAGTGAGTCCGGGGGGTATAGCAATCAGCCCCAGCATTTT	CAISESGGYSNQPQHF
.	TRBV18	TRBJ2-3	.	TGTGCCAGCTCGGACAGAAGCACAGATACGCAGTATTTT	CASSDRSTDTQYF
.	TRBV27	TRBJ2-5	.	TGTGCCAGCAGTCACCGTGGGGAGACCCAGTACTTC	CASSHRGETQYF
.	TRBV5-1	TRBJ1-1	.	TGCGCCAGCAGCTTAGCAGGGAACACTGAAGCTTTCTTT	CASSLAGNTEAFF
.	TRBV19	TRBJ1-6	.	TGTGCCAGTAGTAACCGGGACGGAGGACAAAATTCACCCCTCCACTTT	CASSNRDGGQNSPLHF
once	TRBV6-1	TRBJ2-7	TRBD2	TGTGCCAGCAGTGAAGGAATTAGCGGGATCTCCTACGAGCAGTACTTC	CASSEGISGISYEQYF
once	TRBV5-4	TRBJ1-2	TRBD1	TGTGCCAGCAGCACCTCGACAGGGATGCTCTTTGGCTACACCTTC	CASSTSTGMLFGYTF
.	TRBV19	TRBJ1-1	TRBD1	TGTGCCAGTAGTCCGGGACAGGGGGCGTCTAATGGTGAAGCTTTCTTT	CASSPGQGASNGEAFF